The 30 T cell receptor beta chains listed next were all sequenced from one sample in a study of blood T cell repertoires in COVID-19. Produced via immunoSEQ multiplex PCR; TCRdb's table is partial and in-frame only. The sample contains roughly 21,000 clones, around nine tenths of which appear only once. Sequenced material: peripheral blood. The receptors originated from a man aged 65 to 85 with active COVID-19.

J is TRBJ1-2 and V is TRBV10-2, with D perhaps TRBD1 (5 bases). From germline, CDR1 is WSHSY and CDR2 SAAADI. This CDR3 region has 15 residues. The V end was cut by 0 bases, the J end by 8 bases, with 16 bases between. DNA of the CDR3: TGCGCCAGCAGTGAGTCGGACCAGGGCCCGCGGGGCTACACCTTC. Translating it yields CASSESDQGPRGYTF.

The V gene is TRBV7-6, the J gene TRBJ2-1, with TRBD2 identical over 12 bases. Germline CDR1 reads SGHVS; CDR2 reads FNYEAQ. V lost 5 bases and J lost 9; bases outside the gene matches: 8. This CDR3 region has 15 residues. The CDR3 nucleotides read TGTGCCAGCAGCCCGACTAGCGGGAGAGGTGGTGAGCAGTTCTTC. Protein: CASSPTSGRGGEQFF.

The chain recombines TRBV4-1 with TRBJ2-5; D possibly corresponds to TRBD1 (5 bases). Trimming took off 1 base at V and 5 bases at J, with 17 bases between the two ends. The CDR3 runs 16 residues. Germline V gene sequence: CDR1 MGHRA, CDR2 YSYEKL. The CDR3 here is CASSQVRGKGAETQYF. DNA for the CDR3: TGCGCCAGCAGCCAAGTTAGGGGCAAAGGGGCCGAGACCCAGTACTTC.

This clone has just one count. The CDR3 region is CSVEPEEGYTF. As DNA, the CDR3 is TGCAGCGTTGAGCCGGAGGAAGGCTACACCTTC. This sequence joins TRBV29-1 and TRBJ1-2, with D unclear. V shed 3 bases and J shed 8 bases, with 10 bases lying between them. CDR1 is SQVTM and CDR2 is ANQGSEA in the germline V gene. This CDR3 comprises 11 residues.

The chain carries TRBV2 and TRBJ2-1; D may be TRBD1 (5 bases). The germline gives CDR1 SNHLY, CDR2 FYNNEI. This CDR3 is 15 amino acids long. V was cut by 6 bases and J by 3 bases, with 15 bases left in between. The CDR3 coding sequence is TGTGCCAGCAGCCGCGACAGCTACAACTACAATGAGCAGTTCTTC. It is translated as CASSRDSYNYNEQFF. The full variable domain, completed using reference TRBV2 and TRBJ2-1, is EPEVTQTPSHQVTQMGQEVILRCVPISNHLYFYWYRQILGQKVEFLVSFYNNEISEKSEIFDDQFSVERPDGSNFTLKIRSTKLEDSAMYFCASSRDSYNYNEQFFGPGTRLTVL.

The rearrangement uses TRBV29-1 and TRBJ2-1; 9 bases fit TRBD2. This CDR3 comprises 16 residues. The V gene's germline CDR1 is SQVTM and CDR2 ANQGSEA. V was clipped by 4 bases and J by 7 bases; unmatched bases: 14. The CDR3 nucleotides are TGCAGCGTTGGTGGTGACCAGCGGGGGGTTACAAATGAGCAGTTCTTC. Translating it yields CSVGGDQRGVTNEQFF.

CDR3 nucleotide sequence: TGTGCCAGCAGCTCGGGACAGGGAGTCACTGAAGCTTTCTTT. Translated, it gives CASSSGQGVTEAFF. The chain uses TRBV5-4 and TRBJ1-1, with TRBD1 matching over 9 bases. Germline V gene sequence: CDR1 SGHNT, CDR2 YYREEE (reference sequence). CDR3 length: 14 residues. The J segment lost 4 bases and the V segment lost 3 bases, leaving 4 bases of the junction unmatched. Filled out from reference TRBV5-4 and TRBJ1-1, the complete variable domain reads ETGVTQSPTHLIKTRGQQVTLRCSSQSGHNTVSWYQQALGQGPQFIFQYYREEENGRGNFPPRFSGLQFPNYSSELNVNALELDDSALYLCASSSGQGVTEAFFGQGTRLTVV.

The rearrangement links TRBV27 to TRBJ1-5; D unclear. Trimming shortened V by 5 bases and J by 5 bases, and 19 bases separated the two germline ends. The germline CDR1 and CDR2 sequences are MNHEY and SMNVEV (reference sequence). This CDR3 region has 16 residues. Written as DNA, the CDR3 is TGTGCCAGCAGTCCATTCATTCAGTCCAGCGATCAGCCCCAGCATTTT. This codes for CASSPFIQSSDQPQHF.

V is TRBV27 and J is TRBJ2-7; 12 bases are shared with TRBD1. The length of the CDR3 is 17 residues. After removal of 0 bases from V and 5 bases from J, the junction contained 8 bases not matched to a gene. Germline CDR1 and CDR2: MNHEY and SMNVEV (reference sequence). CDR3 in DNA: TGTGCCAGCAGTTTATCATTTGTCGGGACAGGGGGCAACGAGCAGTACTTC. Translating it yields CASSLSFVGTGGNEQYF.

This rearrangement joins TRBV6-5 to TRBJ2-7; 8 bases fit TRBD1. The CDR3 consists of 13 residues. The V segment lost 8 bases and the J segment 3 bases; nucleotides outside the gene matches: 6. Germline loops: CDR1 MNHEY, CDR2 SVGAGI. CDR3 nucleotide sequence: TGTGCCAGCTCCAGGACAGGGATCTACGAGCAGTACTTC. As protein: CASSRTGIYEQYF.

The chain joins TRBV4-2 to TRBJ1-2; 12 nucleotides line up with TRBD1. J gave up 10 bases and V 0 bases, and 12 bases lay outside the gene matches. The germline V gene encodes CDR1 LGHNA and CDR2 YNFKEQ. The CDR3 loop spans 17 amino acids. For the CDR3, the DNA is TGTGCCAGCAGCCAAGATTTGGGGGCCGGGACAGGGGGCGACTACACCTTC. Its protein product is CASSQDLGAGTGGDYTF.

This rearrangement joins TRBV19 to TRBJ1-1; TRBD1 might be the D (5 bases). Germline CDR1 is LNHDA and CDR2 is SQIVND (reference sequence). The CDR3 contains 15 residues. V was pared by 3 bases and J by 6 bases, with 17 bases between. For the CDR3, the DNA is TGTGCCAGTAGTATTCTGGGCAGGGTTCAGCCTGAAGCTTTCTTT. It translates to CASSILGRVQPEAFF.

The V and J genes are TRBV5-1 and TRBJ1-1; 7 bases match TRBD1. The germline V gene encodes CDR1 SGHRS and CDR2 YFSETQ. J was trimmed by 1 base and V by 4 bases; bases with no gene match: 7. The CDR3 sequence is 15 residues long. The CDR3 nucleotides are TGCGCCAGCAGCAAGGGGACAGACTCGAACACTGAAGCTTTCTTT. It translates to CASSKGTDSNTEAFF.

The J gene is TRBJ1-3, the V gene TRBV2; 9 bases match TRBD1. Germline-derived CDR1 and CDR2 are SNHLY and FYNNEI. Unmatched junction bases numbered 4, after V lost 6 bases and J lost 1 base. The CDR3 is 15 residues long. This CDR3 is CASRGTGFSGNTIYF. The CDR3 DNA is TGTGCCAGCAGGGGGACAGGGTTTTCTGGAAACACCATATATTTT.

The chain has TRBV6-2 or TRBV6-3 and TRBJ1-2; D remains unclear. The V and J ends lost 2 bases and 6 bases respectively, with 10 bases between them. This CDR3 is built from 13 residues. Per the germline V gene, CDR1 is MNHEY and CDR2 is SVGEGT. In DNA, the CDR3 is TGTGCCAGCAGTTACGCTACCGGAGATGGCTACACCTTC. This codes for CASSYATGDGYTF.

The chain links TRBV5-6 to TRBJ1-5; TRBD1 matches 8 bases. CDR1 and CDR2 from the germline V gene are SGHDT and YYEEEE. After removal of 1 base from V and 2 bases from J, the junction contained 11 bases not matched to a gene. The CDR3 consists of 18 residues. CDR3 DNA sequence: TGTGCCAGCAGCTTGTGGGAACAGGGGGTAAACGGCAATCAGCCCCAGCATTTT. Protein: CASSLWEQGVNGNQPQHF.

The V call is TRBV7-3, the J call TRBJ2-1; 8 nucleotides match TRBD2. CDR1 and CDR2 (germline): SGHTA, FQGTGA. CDR3 size: 17 residues. V dropped 5 bases and J dropped 10; count of bases not matched to a gene: 19. The CDR3 sequence is CASSLKEQRGGLEEQFF. The CDR3 coding sequence is TGTGCCAGCAGCCTTAAGGAACAACGGGGGGGCCTTGAGGAGCAGTTCTTC.

The gene calls are TRBV6-4 and TRBJ1-6, with D possibly matching TRBD1 (5 bases). CDR3 length: 15 residues. Trimming stripped 6 bases from V and 9 bases from J, with 18 bases between. Germline-derived CDR1 and CDR2 are MRHNA and SNTAGT. The chain's CDR3 is CASSNQAGNVSPLHF. The CDR3 DNA reads as TGTGCCAGCAGCAACCAAGCAGGGAACGTTTCACCCCTCCACTTT.

The chain is built from TRBV3-1 (or the pseudogene TRBV3-2) and TRBJ2-3; 8 bases fit TRBD1. This CDR3 spans 16 amino acids. CDR1 LGHDT and CDR2 YNNKEL come from the germline V gene (reference sequence). The junction had 12 bases not matched to a gene; V was cut back by 4 bases and J by 6 bases. The CDR3 protein is CASSRRQGARGDTQYF. CDR3 in DNA: TGTGCCAGCAGCCGGCGGCAGGGGGCCAGAGGGGATACGCAGTATTTT.

The J gene is TRBJ1-1, the V gene TRBV30; unclear D gene. V gave up 5 bases and J gave up 5 bases, with 15 bases separating them. This CDR3 region has 13 residues. Germline CDR1 reads GTSNPN; CDR2 reads SVGIG (reference sequence). The CDR3, as DNA: TGTGCCTGGCACACCCACAGAAAAACTGAAGCTTTCTTT. Protein product: CAWHTHRKTEAFF.

This chain links TRBV28 with TRBJ1-6; D is uncertain. Germline V gene data show CDR1 as MDHEN and CDR2 as SYDVKM. The CDR3 has 16 residues. V lost 6 bases and J 0 bases, leaving 12 bases between the germline ends. CDR3 in DNA: TGTGCCAGCAGAAGCGGGTCTAACTCCTATAATTCACCCCTCCACTTT. Protein sequence: CASRSGSNSYNSPLHF.

This chain links TRBV30 with TRBJ1-2; D uncertain. The CDR3 covers 12 residues. The germline V gene has CDR1 GTSNPN and CDR2 SVGIG (reference sequence). V lost 5 bases, J lost 2 bases, and 9 bases lay in between. The CDR3 coding sequence is TGTGCCTGGCGACGGGAGAACTATGGCTACACCTTC. Residues: CAWRRENYGYTF.

This clone was detected a few times. The chain has TRBV7-8 and TRBJ2-3; 10 positions agree with TRBD2. Losses at the gene ends were 5 bases for V and 3 bases for J; bases not matched to a gene: 8. The CDR3 has 16 amino acids. Per germline, CDR1 SGHVS and CDR2 FQNEAQ. CDR3 residues: CASSPKRGGQTDTQYF. For the CDR3, the DNA is TGTGCCAGCAGCCCCAAGCGGGGGGGTCAGACAGATACGCAGTATTTT.

The chain has TRBV9 and TRBJ2-1; D gene ambiguous. Germline-derived CDR1 and CDR2 are SGDLS and YYNGEE. V dropped 3 bases and J dropped 4 bases, with 5 bases sitting between them. The CDR3 consists of 12 residues. This CDR3 reads CASSDSYNEQFF. For the CDR3, the DNA is TGTGCCAGCAGCGACAGTTACAATGAGCAGTTCTTC.

This chain joins TRBV12-3 or TRBV12-4 and TRBJ2-7; D uncertain. Trimming took 4 bases from V and 3 from J, leaving 7 bases between them. The CDR3 sequence is 12 residues long. The CDR3 DNA is TGTGCCAGCAGTTCTCTAGGCTACGAGCAGTACTTC. This translates into CASSSLGYEQYF.

The chain couples TRBV10-1 to TRBJ2-1, with 9 positions matching TRBD1. J gave up 8 bases and V 4 bases, and 3 bases lay outside the gene matches. This CDR3 spans 13 amino acids. In germline, CDR1 is WNHNN, CDR2 SYGVQD (reference sequence). In DNA form, the CDR3 reads TGCGCCAGCAGTGGGGACAGGGACCATGAGCAGTTCTTC. Amino acid sequence: CASSGDRDHEQFF.

The chain carries TRBV9 and TRBJ2-3, with D possibly TRBD1 on 6 matching bases. The germline gives CDR1 SGDLS, CDR2 YYNGEE. V gave up 0 bases and J gave up 4 bases, with 12 bases separating them. CDR3 length: 15 amino acids. DNA of the CDR3: TGTGCCAGCAGCGTAGAAACAGGGATCGCAGATACGCAGTATTTT. Amino acid sequence: CASSVETGIADTQYF.

This chain uses TRBV10-2 with TRBJ1-4; 9 nucleotides align to TRBD1. This CDR3 contains 14 residues. V lost 6 bases to trimming and J lost 8 bases; unmatched junction nucleotides: 7. Germline-derived CDR1 and CDR2 are WSHSY and SAAADI. The CDR3 DNA reads as TGCGCCAGCAGAAGAGGGACAGGGAACGAAAAACTGTTTTTT. Translation: CASRRGTGNEKLFF.

This rearrangement joins TRBV7-2 to TRBJ2-7, with 9 bases that match TRBD2. This CDR3 is 15 amino acids long. The germline gives CDR1 SGHTA, CDR2 FQGNSA. Trimming cost V 4 bases and J 0 bases; bases outside gene matches: 4. The CDR3 nucleotides are TGTGCCAGCAGCTCTAGCGGGGATCTCTCCTACGAGCAGTACTTC. This encodes CASSSSGDLSYEQYF.

The rearrangement links TRBV5-1 to TRBJ2-6, with D possibly being TRBD1 (5 bases). Germline V CDR1 and CDR2: SGHRS, YFSETQ. The CDR3 is 15 amino acids. Trimming pared 4 bases from V and 0 bases from J, leaving 8 bases between. The chain's CDR3 is CASSLTVSGANVLTF. CDR3 DNA sequence: TGCGCCAGCAGCCTGACAGTCTCTGGGGCCAACGTCCTGACTTTC.